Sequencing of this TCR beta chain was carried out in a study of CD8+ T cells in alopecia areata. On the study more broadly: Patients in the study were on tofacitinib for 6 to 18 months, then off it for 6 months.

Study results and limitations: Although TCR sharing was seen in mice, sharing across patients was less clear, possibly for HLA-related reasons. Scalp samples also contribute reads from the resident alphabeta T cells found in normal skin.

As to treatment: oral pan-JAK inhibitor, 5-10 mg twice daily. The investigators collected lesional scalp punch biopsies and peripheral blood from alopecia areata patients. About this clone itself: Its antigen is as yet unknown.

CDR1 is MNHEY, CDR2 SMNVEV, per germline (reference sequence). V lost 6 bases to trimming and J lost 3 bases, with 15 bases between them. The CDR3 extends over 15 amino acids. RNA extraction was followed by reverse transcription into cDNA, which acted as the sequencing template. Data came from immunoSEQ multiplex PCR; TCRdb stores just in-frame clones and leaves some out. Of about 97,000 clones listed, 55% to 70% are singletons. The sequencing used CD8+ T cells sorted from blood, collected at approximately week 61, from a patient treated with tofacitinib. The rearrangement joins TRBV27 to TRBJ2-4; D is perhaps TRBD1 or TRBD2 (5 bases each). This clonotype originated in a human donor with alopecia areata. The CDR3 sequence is CASSHSGTGKNIQYF. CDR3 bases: TGTGCCAGCAGCCACTCCGGGACGGGCAAAAACATTCAGTACTTC.